One and the same sample provided the 9 T cell receptor beta chains below, sequenced in a study of T cells after yellow fever vaccination. TCRdb used MiXCR to reprocess the 5' RACE reads, holding one entry per CDR3 protein. The table lists a few hundred thousand distinct CDR3 sequences, roughly 3.5% of them singletons. This specimen consisted of PBMCs, obtained 15 days after the yellow fever booster vaccination. The receptors originated from a man aged 18 to 35 who received the YFV17D yellow fever vaccine.

This clonotype was seen at least ten times. V and J are TRBV5-1 and TRBJ2-3; no clear D. CDR3 length equals 14 residues. Deletions cut 4 bases from V and 2 bases from J, with 11 bases between. Germline CDR1 SGHRS, CDR2 YFSETQ. As DNA, the CDR3 is TGCGCCAGCAGCCAAGGGTGGTTCACAGATACGCAGTATTTT. Its protein product is CASSQGWFTDTQYF.

There are many counts of this clonotype. The CDR3 sequence is CASSPSGFNIQYF. In DNA form, the CDR3 reads TGTGCCAGCAGTCCCTCGGGTTTCAACATTCAGTACTTC. The chain links TRBV12-3 or TRBV12-4 to TRBJ2-4; D not certain. The CDR3 is 13 residues long. Trimming removed 5 bases from V and 7 bases from J, with 12 bases in between.

This clonotype appeared many times. This chain connects TRBV20-1 to TRBJ2-1; the match to TRBD2 covers 13 bases. Germline V gives CDR1 DFQATT, CDR2 SNEGSKA (reference sequence). V shed 0 bases, J shed 10 bases, and the junction held 6 bases outside the gene matches. CDR3 length: 15 amino acids. CDR3 residues: CSARDGLAGVREQFF. Here the CDR3 DNA reads TGCAGTGCTAGAGACGGACTAGCGGGGGTTCGGGAGCAGTTCTTC.

This clonotype was seen repeatedly, ten times or more. The chain joins TRBV20-1 to TRBJ2-3; possibly TRBD2 for D (6 bases). The CDR3 spans 13 residues. Germline CDR1 is DFQATT and CDR2 is SNEGSKA (reference sequence). The CDR3 protein is CSLAGTGTDTQYF. CDR3 nucleotides: TGCAGCCTAGCCGGGACTGGCACAGATACGCAGTATTTT.

This clonotype came up a few times. The chain employs TRBV4-3 and TRBJ2-2; maybe TRBD2 (6 bases). V lost 4 bases and J 7 bases, leaving 31 bases between the germline ends. This CDR3 comprises 20 residues. Germline assignment: CDR1 LGHNA and CDR2 YSLEER. The CDR3 region is CASSPTRAGTNSGSGGELFF. Written as DNA, the CDR3 is TGCGCCAGCAGCCCAACTCGAGCCGGGACCAATAGCGGTAGTGGCGGGGAGCTGTTTTTT.

This clonotype appeared many times. The rearrangement joins TRBV7-9 to TRBJ1-3; tentative D call: TRBD1 (6 bases). Germline V gene data show CDR1 as SEHNR and CDR2 as FQNEAQ (reference sequence). The CDR3 has 16 residues. With 2 bases removed from V and 3 bases from J, the gap between germline ends came to 14 bases. The CDR3 region is CASSLRPGVNGNTIYF. The CDR3 nucleotides read TGTGCCAGCAGCTTAAGGCCAGGGGTTAATGGAAACACCATATATTTT.

This clonotype was counted many times. V is TRBV27 and J is TRBJ2-1; the match to TRBD2 covers 8 bases. The trim removed 5 bases at V and 8 bases at J, leaving 8 bases unmatched. CDR1 MNHEY and CDR2 SMNVEV come from the germline V gene (reference sequence). This CDR3 region has 14 residues. The CDR3 reads CASSQGLDGDEQFF. The CDR3 coding sequence is TGTGCCAGCAGTCAGGGACTAGATGGAGATGAGCAGTTCTTC.

At least ten counts were recorded for this clonotype. The chain couples TRBV15 to TRBJ1-1; TRBD1 is a possible D gene (5 bases). Germline-derived CDR1 and CDR2 are LNHNV and YYDKDF (reference sequence). This CDR3 is built from 15 residues. The germline V and J ends were trimmed by 3 bases and 7 bases, with 18 bases remaining between them. The CDR3 DNA reads TGTGCCACCAGCAGGACGGGGGGGGTTTTGGTTGAAGCTTTCTTT. This sequence encodes CATSRTGGVLVEAFF.

This clonotype was seen at least ten times. The chain links TRBV20-1 to TRBJ1-1; no clear D gene. There are 13 residues in the CDR3. In germline, CDR1 is DFQATT, CDR2 SNEGSKA (reference sequence). V was clipped by 5 bases and J by 8 bases, with 18 bases between them. CDR3 coding DNA: TGCAGTGCTGCAGGACGGAGCTCAGCCGAAGCTTTCTTT. Translation gives CSAAGRSSAEAFF.